This T cell receptor beta chain is from a study of shared clonotypes between healthy human individuals. Each PCR replicate from the sorted subsets contained 150 to 250 ng DNA, which is 25,000 to 30,000 T cell genomes. Source study methods: ImmunoSEQ output lacked quality scores and full-length reads, limiting matched filtering. Generated by immunoSEQ multiplex PCR, the TCRdb table keeps only in-frame clones and is missing some. V and J calls and clone size are those listed in that table; D and trimming were worked out from the DNA. The table has some 2,000,000 clones, 90% to 96% seen once. About this clone: Its antigen is currently unknown.

This CDR3 spans 13 amino acids. With 5 bases removed from V and 16 bases from J, the gap between germline ends came to 18 bases. Germline values: CDR1 SEHNR, CDR2 FQNEAQ (reference sequence). Overall study results and limits: Naive subsets usually exceeded memory subsets in estimated richness. Sharing across a handful of donors was seen in about 5% of naive CD4 clonotypes.

The source of this sequence is a man between 18 and 35 years old in good health. Sequenced sample: naive CD4+ T cells sorted from blood. Subset defined: CD45RA+ positively selected. The chain employs TRBV7-9 and TRBJ1-6, with a possible D match to TRBD1 (5 bases). In DNA, the CDR3 is TGTGCCAGCAGCCAAGGAGGGCAGGGCCTTCTCCACTTT. Amino acids: CASSQGGQGLLHF.